These 16 T cell receptor beta chains came from one sample sequenced in a study of shared clonotypes between healthy human individuals. This table comes from immunoSEQ multiplex PCR, and its TCRdb copy is limited to in-frame clones, with some not included. The sample carries about 680,000 clones, roughly 72% recorded once. Sequenced material: memory CD4+ T cells sorted from blood. Indicated subset: CD45RA-negative fraction. The receptors derive from a woman in her twenties or thirties in good health.

J is TRBJ1-5 and V is TRBV28; D gene unclear. Per the germline V gene, CDR1 is MDHEN and CDR2 is SYDVKM. Trimming removed 1 base at V and 6 bases at J, with 4 bases between. The CDR3 totals 12 residues. The CDR3 DNA sequence: TGTGCCAGCAGTTTATCTATTCAGCCCCAGCATTTT. Its translation is CASSLSIQPQHF.

Only a few counts were recorded for this clone. The chain uses TRBV7-9 and TRBJ2-4; D is ambiguous. V lost 1 base, J lost 1 base, and 11 bases lay in between. The CDR3 runs to 16 residues. Looked up from germline, CDR1 is SEHNR and CDR2 is FQNEAQ (reference sequence). The CDR3 loop reads CASSLVFVTAKNIQYF. CDR3 nucleotide sequence: TGTGCCAGCAGCTTAGTCTTTGTGACGGCCAAAAACATTCAGTACTTC.

The V call is TRBV6-1, the J call TRBJ1-5; a weak D match, TRBD1 (5 bases). Germline V CDR1 and CDR2: MNHNS, SASEGT. This CDR3 is 15 amino acids long. V lost 3 bases and J 6 bases, leaving 15 bases between the germline ends. CDR3 DNA: TGTGCCAGCAGTGACGGGACCCCCGGTAGTCAGCCCCAGCATTTT. Protein: CASSDGTPGSQPQHF.

This clone occurred a few times. V gene TRBV5-4 combines with J gene TRBJ2-5; possibly TRBD1 or TRBD2 for D (5 bases each). Germline values: CDR1 SGHNT, CDR2 YYREEE (reference sequence). Deletions cut 0 bases from V and 5 bases from J, with 14 bases between. This CDR3 spans 15 amino acids. CDR3 in DNA: TGTGCCAGCAGCTTGGGGGTGGGACCGGGTGAGACCCAGTACTTC. It is translated as CASSLGVGPGETQYF.

V and J are TRBV15 and TRBJ2-1; 10 bases align to TRBD2. Germline CDR1 LNHNV, CDR2 YYDKDF (reference sequence). V dropped 0 bases and J dropped 8; count of bases not matched to a gene: 13. The CDR3 is made up of 18 amino acids. The CDR3 DNA reads TGTGCCACCAGCAGAGATGAGTCTAGCGGGAGTACAAGCGATGAGCAGTTCTTC. As protein: CATSRDESSGSTSDEQFF.

This clone was recorded a few times. This chain joins TRBV2 and TRBJ1-2; D unresolved. Trimming took 6 bases from V and 8 from J, leaving 19 bases between them. Germline CDR1 reads SNHLY; CDR2 reads FYNNEI. The CDR3 totals 14 residues. The CDR3 loop is CASSPTDRPGGYTF. CDR3 sequence (DNA): TGTGCCAGCAGCCCTACGGACCGGCCCGGGGGCTACACCTTC. The entire variable domain, with the rest obtained from reference TRBV2 and TRBJ1-2, is as follows: EPEVTQTPSHQVTQMGQEVILRCVPISNHLYFYWYRQILGQKVEFLVSFYNNEISEKSEIFDDQFSVERPDGSNFTLKIRSTKLEDSAMYFCASSPTDRPGGYTFGSGTRLTVV.

This rearrangement joins TRBV7-9 to TRBJ2-2; 7 bases line up with TRBD1. The germline V gene encodes CDR1 SEHNR and CDR2 FQNEAQ (reference sequence). The junction had 8 bases not matched to a gene; V was cut back by 4 bases and J by 6 bases. CDR3 length: 15 amino acids. The CDR3 sequence is CASSSDRARAGELFF. CDR3 in DNA: TGTGCCAGCAGCTCCGACAGGGCGAGGGCCGGGGAGCTGTTTTTT.

The chain joins TRBV6-5 to TRBJ2-2, with no clear D. V dropped 5 bases and J dropped 6 bases, with 4 bases sitting between them. Germline loops: CDR1 MNHEY, CDR2 SVGAGI. The CDR3 is 11 amino acids. The CDR3 loop reads CASSLAGELFF. CDR3 nucleotides: TGTGCCAGCAGTCTAGCCGGGGAGCTGTTTTTT.

The chain couples TRBV10-2 to TRBJ1-2, with D possibly being TRBD1 (5 bases). From germline, CDR1 is WSHSY and CDR2 SAAADI. CDR3 length: 14 amino acids. The V and J ends lost 4 bases and 2 bases respectively, with 11 bases between them. CDR3 bases: TGCGCCAGCAGTGTTTCCAAGGGGAACTATGGCTACACCTTC. Translating gives CASSVSKGNYGYTF.

This clone has just one count. The chain couples TRBV6-1 to TRBJ2-1; TRBD1 matches at 8 bases. Trimming removed 4 bases from V and 5 bases from J; junction bases left unmatched: 7. Germline values: CDR1 MNHNS, CDR2 SASEGT. The CDR3 spans 15 residues. As DNA, the CDR3 is TGTGCCAGCAGTGTGTCAGGGGGCAGCGACAATGAGCAGTTCTTC. Amino acid sequence: CASSVSGGSDNEQFF.

In nucleotides, the CDR3 is TGCGCCAGCAGCGGAATAGCGGGAGGGCCCGATGAGCAGTTCTTC. This gives the protein CASSGIAGGPDEQFF. The chain uses TRBV5-1 and TRBJ2-1, with 11 bases lining up with TRBD2. This CDR3 contains 15 residues. V gave up 4 bases and J gave up 8 bases; unmatched junction bases: 8. Germline V CDR1 and CDR2: SGHRS, YFSETQ. The full variable domain, completed using reference TRBV5-1 and TRBJ2-1, is KAGVTQTPRYLIKTRGQQVTLSCSPISGHRSVSWYQQTPGQGLQFLFEYFSETQRNKGNFPGRFSGRQFSNSRSEMNVSTLELGDSALYLCASSGIAGGPDEQFFGPGTRLTVL.

The rearrangement links TRBV5-5 to TRBJ1-3; the D gene is possibly TRBD1 (5 bases). V was cut by 0 bases and J by 0 bases, with 7 bases left in between. Germline V gene lookup returns CDR1 SGHKS and CDR2 YYEKEE (reference sequence). This CDR3 has 15 amino acids. The DNA of the CDR3 is TGTGCCAGCAGCTTGGCGACAGCCTCTGGAAACACCATATATTTT. This codes for CASSLATASGNTIYF.

This clone has just a few counts. The V call is TRBV28, the J call TRBJ2-1; 7 bases fit TRBD1. V was pared by 6 bases and J by 4 bases, with 3 bases of the junction left unmatched. The CDR3 totals 13 residues. Germline V gene data show CDR1 as MDHEN and CDR2 as SYDVKM. CDR3 sequence reads: CASRATGYNEQFF. In DNA, the CDR3 is TGTGCCAGCAGGGCGACAGGGTACAATGAGCAGTTCTTC.

The chain combines TRBV14 with TRBJ1-1; no reliable D call. CDR1 is SGHDN and CDR2 is FVKESK in the germline V gene. The CDR3 has 16 residues. V was trimmed by 6 bases and J by 1 base, leaving 18 bases between them. Here the CDR3 reads CASSPLLGFGNTEAFF. CDR3 coding DNA: TGTGCCAGCAGTCCTCTTTTAGGGTTTGGGAACACTGAAGCTTTCTTT.

The CDR3 spells CSASITMNTEAFF. The CDR3 nucleotides are TGCAGCGCTAGCATCACCATGAACACTGAAGCTTTCTTT. J is TRBJ1-1 and V is TRBV29-1; D gene unclear. The CDR3 is made up of 13 amino acids. V lost 7 bases and J 0 bases, leaving 12 bases between the germline ends. Germline assignment: CDR1 SQVTM and CDR2 ANQGSEA.

J is TRBJ2-1 and V is TRBV6-6; TRBD2 agrees at 11 bases. CDR1 is MNHNY, CDR2 SVGAGI, per germline (reference sequence). Trimming removed 5 bases from V and 3 bases from J; junction bases left unmatched: 6. The CDR3 is 16 amino acids. The CDR3 spells CASSPSGTSGYNEQFF. The DNA for the CDR3 is TGTGCCAGCAGTCCCTCCGGGACTAGCGGCTACAATGAGCAGTTCTTC.